Described below is a single T cell receptor (beta chain) sequence and its context. Its antigen is currently unknown. J gave up 2 bases and V 3 bases, and 3 bases lay outside the gene matches. This CDR3 contains 14 residues. In germline, CDR1 is LNHDA, CDR2 SQIVND (reference sequence). The sample comes from a study of siplizumab effects on memory and regulatory T cells. Points from the study as a whole: A major contribution to the alloresponse seemed to be made by naive T cells, which seemed more diverse than memory cells. Suppressive activity of Tregs proliferating in siplizumab cultures remained unconfirmed. Alloreactive sequences that could be traced to unstimulated CD4+ memory cells showed a significant reduction under siplizumab.

For every sample, 75,000 to 100,000 TCR templates were assayed. Measured with immunoSEQ multiplex PCR; TCRdb has only the in-frame clones, and not every one. The sample yields about 120,000 clones, just over 90% seen once. Sequenced sample: non-Treg CD4+ T cells sorted from blood. The receptor was derived from a human donor in good health. The rearrangement joins TRBV19 to TRBJ1-1; 7 nucleotides line up with TRBD1. DNA for the CDR3: TGTGCCAGTAGTATCGGACAGGTAAACACTGAAGCTTTCTTT. This sequence encodes CASSIGQVNTEAFF.